This is a list of T cell receptor beta chains from one sample in a study of blood T cell repertoires in COVID-19. The method was immunoSEQ multiplex PCR; TCRdb's version includes in-frame clones alone and lacks a portion of them. The sample includes around 160,000 clones, more than 75% of them seen just once. Source material: PBMCs or T cells enriched from blood (not recorded which). The receptors shown here come from a woman aged 25 to 39 with acute COVID-19. The CDR3 runs from the conserved cysteine through the conserved F or W. D genes are given only for firm matches. Where a row states a size, it is once, few, many or the class of an expanded clone; other rows omit it.

15	TRBV5-1	-	-	TRBJ1-4	CASSPRAGGIEKLFF	TGCGCCAGCAGCCCGAGGGCCGGTGGGATTGAAAAACTGTTTTTT
14	TRBV5-4	TRBD1	-	TRBJ1-2	CASSRPTGDYGYTF	TGTGCCAGCAGCCGACCGACAGGGGACTATGGCTACACCTTC
14	TRBV11-3	-	once	TRBJ2-2	CASRLYDGTGELFF	TGTGCCAGCAGACTATATGACGGAACCGGGGAGCTGTTTTTT
13	TRBV19	-	-	TRBJ2-3	CASSYPSTDTQYF	TGTGCCAGTAGTTATCCTAGCACAGATACGCAGTATTTT
19	TRBV27	TRBD2	-	TRBJ2-4	CASRRLAGIIPRAKNIQYF	TGTGCCAGCAGGCGACTAGCGGGAATAATTCCCCGAGCCAAAAACATTCAGTACTTC
14	TRBV11-2	-	once	TRBJ1-4	CASSRHHTNEKLFF	TGTGCCAGCAGTCGACATCATACTAATGAAAAACTGTTTTTT
13	TRBV9	-	few	TRBJ2-7	CASSVAPAGEQYF	TGTGCCAGCAGCGTAGCCCCTGCGGGCGAGCAGTACTTC
12	TRBV21-1	-	few	TRBJ1-6	CASISVNSPLHF	TGTGCCAGCATCTCCGTTAATTCACCCCTCCACTTT
14	TRBV3-1/TRBV3-2	-	few	TRBJ1-1	CASSQGGEGAEAFF	TGTGCCAGCAGCCAAGGGGGGGAAGGCGCTGAAGCTTTCTTT
13	TRBV2	-	-	TRBJ2-5	CASSVGGGETQYF	TGTGCCAGCAGTGTTGGGGGAGGAGAGACCCAGTACTTC
15	TRBV10-3	TRBD1	once	TRBJ1-1	CAISESRSDRGAAFF	TGTGCCATCAGTGAGTCCCGATCGGACAGGGGGGCAGCTTTCTTT
13	TRBV7-2	-	-	TRBJ2-3	CASSFGGTDTQYF	TGTGCCAGCAGCTTCGGGGGCACAGATACGCAGTATTTT
13	TRBV19	-	-	TRBJ1-1	CASSTGLRTEAFF	TGTGCCAGTAGTACAGGGTTACGCACTGAAGCTTTCTTT
14	TRBV9	-	-	TRBJ1-1	CASSAEEGSRQAFF	TGTGCCAGCAGCGCGGAGGAGGGCTCCCGGCAAGCTTTCTTT
14	TRBV12-5	-	-	TRBJ1-1	CASGLGQMATEAFF	TGTGCTAGTGGTTTGGGACAGATGGCCACTGAAGCTTTCTTT
15	TRBV28	TRBD1	-	TRBJ2-7	CASSSADRALNPQYF	TGTGCCAGCAGTTCCGCGGACAGGGCCCTCAATCCACAGTACTTC
14	TRBV25-1	-	few	TRBJ2-1	CASSAAGIYDEQFF	TGTGCCAGCAGTGCCGCAGGGATATACGATGAGCAGTTCTTC
15	TRBV2	TRBD1	-	TRBJ1-2	CASTPTGGADYGYTF	TGTGCCAGCACTCCGACAGGGGGCGCAGACTATGGCTACACCTTC
13	TRBV7-6	-	once	TRBJ2-7	CASSLADSYEQYF	TGTGCCAGCAGCTTAGCGGACAGTTACGAGCAGTACTTC
15	TRBV30	TRBD1	-	TRBJ2-3	CAWSPWTGEGDTQYF	TGTGCCTGGAGTCCATGGACAGGGGAGGGAGATACGCAGTATTTT
14	TRBV28	TRBD1	-	TRBJ2-5	CASSSRTGGETQYF	TGTGCCAGCAGCTCAAGGACAGGGGGCGAGACCCAGTACTTC
13	TRBV25-1	-	-	TRBJ1-1	CASRQGQGTEAFF	TGTGCCAGCAGGCAGGGTCAGGGCACTGAAGCTTTCTTT
16	TRBV7-9	TRBD1	-	TRBJ1-5	CASSLFPDRGNQPQHF	TGTGCCAGCAGCTTATTCCCCGACAGGGGCAATCAGCCCCAGCATTTT
16	TRBV9	-	few	TRBJ2-2	CASSVLSTANTGELFF	TGTGCCAGCAGCGTTCTCTCGACTGCTAACACCGGGGAGCTGTTTTTT
12	TRBV7-2	TRBD2	once	TRBJ2-7	CASSLDLAGPSF	TGTGCCAGCAGCTTAGACCTAGCGGGCCCCTCCTTC
13	TRBV28	TRBD1	-	TRBJ2-7	CAENDRVGDEQYF	TGTGCCGAAAATGACAGGGTAGGCGACGAGCAGTACTTC
15	TRBV27	TRBD1	-	TRBJ2-3	CASKPGQGVKNTQYF	TGTGCCAGCAAACCGGGACAGGGGGTCAAGAATACGCAGTATTTT
12	TRBV7-2	-	-	TRBJ1-2	CASSFDSYGYTF	TGTGCCAGCAGCTTTGACAGCTATGGCTACACCTTC
13	TRBV28	-	once	TRBJ1-2	CASSLQGNYGYTF	TGTGCCAGCAGTTTACAGGGTAACTATGGCTACACCTTC
14	TRBV5-4	TRBD1	-	TRBJ1-6	CASSWGQGNSPLHF	TGTGCCAGCAGCTGGGGACAGGGGAATTCACCCCTCCACTTT
17	TRBV9	-	-	TRBJ1-2	CASSAGDNLLLNYGYTF	TGTGCCAGCAGCGCTGGGGACAACCTCTTGCTTAACTATGGCTACACCTTC
15	TRBV27	TRBD2	-	TRBJ2-7	CASSSSSGRAYEQYF	TGTGCCAGCAGTTCGTCTAGCGGGAGGGCCTACGAGCAGTACTTC
14	TRBV27	TRBD1	-	TRBJ1-2	CASSLNRGLGGYTF	TGTGCCAGCAGTTTGAACAGGGGGCTAGGTGGCTACACCTTC
13	TRBV6-5	-	-	TRBJ1-1	CASCTRDLTEAFF	TGTGCCAGCTGTACCAGGGATCTAACTGAAGCTTTCTTT
18	TRBV6-2/TRBV6-3	TRBD1	-	TRBJ1-5	CASSYSLKQGRGNQPQHF	TGTGCCAGCAGTTACTCGCTAAAACAGGGGAGAGGCAATCAGCCCCAGCATTTT
13	TRBV27	-	-	TRBJ1-1	CASINTGYGEAFF	TGTGCCAGCATCAATACAGGGTACGGTGAAGCTTTCTTT
14	TRBV2	-	-	TRBJ2-1	CASSEGGRVAEQFF	TGTGCCAGCAGTGAGGGGGGGCGGGTCGCTGAGCAGTTCTTC
15	TRBV3-1/TRBV3-2	-	-	TRBJ2-1	CASSTGGYAEGEQFF	TGTGCCAGCAGCACCGGCGGGTACGCCGAGGGTGAGCAGTTCTTC
16	TRBV24-1	-	-	TRBJ2-5	CATSDPTPGTKETQYF	TGTGCCACCAGTGACCCTACACCCGGGACAAAGGAGACCCAGTACTTC
15	TRBV11-3	-	-	TRBJ1-6	CASSLVQVDNSPLHF	TGTGCCAGCAGCTTAGTACAGGTAGATAATTCACCCCTCCACTTT